This TCR beta chain was documented in a study of cytomegalovirus exposure and HLA in healthy donors. About the study: The early release's HLA-typed donors yielded roughly 85 million unique TCRs. There were 350 to 400 genotyped donors. Of these, roughly 86% fell in the genetic ancestry cluster associated with self-reported Caucasian donors. The study's findings and limits: Published work reported that the classifier diagnosed cytomegalovirus status with high specificity and sensitivity.

60 Vbeta and 13 Jbeta primers were used in PCR. Only in-frame clones appear in the TCRdb table, and some are missing; sequencing was by immunoSEQ multiplex PCR. This sample carries fewer than 200,000 clones, about two thirds of them seen once, and the ten largest clones take 2% to 3%. Trimming removed 1 base from V and 8 bases from J; junction bases left unmatched: 3. Germline V gene data show CDR1 as SGHAT and CDR2 as FQNNGV. The CDR3 runs to 15 residues. Every donor was a healthy person donating bone marrow. A remark on this clone: Its target is unknown.

This TCR was sampled from a human donor in good health. The J gene is TRBJ1-4, the V gene TRBV11-2; TRBD1 aligns across 11 bases. The sample taken for sequencing was PBMCs. The CDR3, as DNA: TGTGCCAGCAGCTTAGGGACAGGGGGCAAGGAAAAACTGTTTTTT. Protein product: CASSLGTGGKEKLFF.